Listed below are T cell receptor beta chains from one sample, sequenced in a study of technical replicates of blood from a handful of donors. Clones were sequenced by immunoSEQ multiplex PCR, and TCRdb holds only the in-frame ones, with some missing. Found here are approximately 78,000 clones, approximately 92% of them singletons; the top ten hold around 0.34%. The material sequenced was T cells isolated from PBMCs. Receptors originate from a human donor in good health. The CDR3 runs from the conserved cysteine through the conserved F or W. The order of the fields is V gene, CDR3 length, J gene, D gene, clone size, CDR3 DNA, CDR3 protein. D genes are given only for firm matches. Clone size is not always given. Where it is, it says once, few, many or a class for expanded clones.

TRBV6-5,15,TRBJ2-2,TRBD1,-,TGTGCCAGCCGCAGAAGTGGACAGGGCATCGGGGAGCTGTTTTTT,CASRRSGQGIGELFF
TRBV30,14,TRBJ2-7,TRBD2,-,TGTGCCTGGAGAGCCGGGACTAGCGGCTACGAGCAGTACTTC,CAWRAGTSGYEQYF
TRBV28,17,TRBJ1-2,-,once,TGTGCCAGCGGCGACTTGGGTACCCATTCAGCTAACTATGGCTACACCTTC,CASGDLGTHSANYGYTF
TRBV5-1,14,TRBJ1-1,TRBD1,-,TGCGCCAGCAGCTGGTCTCAGGGGGACACTGAAGCTTTCTTT,CASSWSQGDTEAFF
TRBV9,14,TRBJ2-3,-,-,TGTGCCAGCAGTGATAGTTGGGGAGGAGATACGCAGTATTTT,CASSDSWGGDTQYF
TRBV6-5,14,TRBJ1-2,TRBD1,-,TGTGCCAGCAGTTCCCGGGACAGGGCAGGTGGCTACACCTTC,CASSSRDRAGGYTF
TRBV5-6,15,TRBJ2-5,-,-,TGTGCCAGCAGCTTGCCGTCAGGGGGGCGAGAGACCCAGTACTTC,CASSLPSGGRETQYF
TRBV4-1,14,TRBJ2-7,-,-,TGCGCCAGCAGCCAAAAGGCACAGGGCAGCGAGCAGTACTTC,CASSQKAQGSEQYF
TRBV25-1,12,TRBJ1-2,-,few,TGTGCCAGCAGTGCCGGGAGCTATGGCTACACCTTC,CASSAGSYGYTF
TRBV13,15,TRBJ2-3,TRBD1,-,TGTGCCAGCAGCTTCAGACAGGGATTAGCAGATACGCAGTATTTT,CASSFRQGLADTQYF
TRBV7-9,15,TRBJ2-7,TRBD2,-,TGTGCCAGCAGCGGGGAGTGGACTAGCGGCTACGAGCAGTACTTC,CASSGEWTSGYEQYF
TRBV30,15,TRBJ1-5,-,-,TGTGCCTGGAGTGCTATTAGGGAGGATAATCAGCCCCAGCATTTT,CAWSAIREDNQPQHF
TRBV7-9,13,TRBJ2-7,TRBD2,-,TGTGCCAGCAGCTTCGGCGGGAGCTACGAGCAGTACTTC,CASSFGGSYEQYF
TRBV9,17,TRBJ2-3,TRBD2,-,TGTGCCAGCAGCGTAGCCGGGACTAGCGGGAACACAGATACGCAGTATTTT,CASSVAGTSGNTDTQYF
TRBV5-1,14,TRBJ2-7,TRBD2,-,TGCGCCAGCAGCTTAGGCGGGGGGTCCTACGAGCAGTACTTC,CASSLGGGSYEQYF
TRBV10-3,15,TRBJ2-3,-,-,TGTGCCATCAGGACTAGTCCCTTGAGCACAGATACGCAGTATTTT,CAIRTSPLSTDTQYF
TRBV5-6,14,TRBJ1-2,TRBD1,once,TGTGCCAGCAGCTTTGGGACAGGGACCTATGGCTACACCTTC,CASSFGTGTYGYTF
TRBV10-1,12,TRBJ2-7,-,-,TGCGCCAGCAGTGACGGCGGCTACGAGCAGTACTTC,CASSDGGYEQYF
TRBV12-5,12,TRBJ1-3,-,-,TGTGCTAGCGCCGGGACTGGAAACACCATATATTTT,CASAGTGNTIYF
TRBV2,15,TRBJ1-2,TRBD1,-,TGTGCCAGCAGTGACAGAGGACAGGGGGCGGGTGGCTACACCTTC,CASSDRGQGAGGYTF
TRBV15,15,TRBJ2-5,TRBD2,-,TGTGCCACCAGCGGGGGGGGTAAAGGAGAAGAGACCCAGTACTTC,CATSGGGKGEETQYF
TRBV7-8,18,TRBJ1-1,-,-,TGTGCCAGCAGCCAACGATTTCCGCCGACAGGCGCTAACACTGAAGCTTTCTTT,CASSQRFPPTGANTEAFF
TRBV5-1,18,TRBJ2-3,TRBD2,-,TGCGCCAGCAGCTCATCAACTAGCGGGAGGACCACCACAGATACGCAGTATTTT,CASSSSTSGRTTTDTQYF
TRBV6-6,14,TRBJ2-2,-,once,TGTGCCAGCACCACAGGGCGGAACACCGGGGAGCTGTTTTTT,CASTTGRNTGELFF
TRBV13,15,TRBJ1-3,-,-,TGTGCCAGCAGCTTAATAGGACAGACTTTAAACACCATATATTTT,CASSLIGQTLNTIYF
TRBV19,14,TRBJ1-1,-,-,TGTGCCGCTAGCTCCGGGACTCTAAACACTGAAGCTTTCTTT,CAASSGTLNTEAFF
TRBV28,13,TRBJ1-2,-,once,TGTGCCAGCAGTTTACGGACTGTTAGTGGCTACACCTTC,CASSLRTVSGYTF
TRBV29-1,13,TRBJ2-2,-,-,TGCAGCGTACAGGGTAGGGGCACCGGGGAGCTGTTTTTT,CSVQGRGTGELFF
TRBV7-2,14,TRBJ1-1,-,-,TGTGCCAGCTGTCCGGGGGGGTCGAACACTGAAGCTTTCTTT,CASCPGGSNTEAFF
TRBV6-5,14,TRBJ2-5,-,-,TGTGCCAGCAGTTATCTGGCCGGGAGAGAGACCCAGTACTTC,CASSYLAGRETQYF
TRBV11-3,12,TRBJ2-1,-,-,TGTGCCAGCAGCTTAGATCTCAGTGAGCAGTTCTTC,CASSLDLSEQFF
TRBV6-1,17,TRBJ2-2,-,-,TGTGCCAGCAGTGAAGCGCTTCAGGGAGGAGGAACCGGGGAGCTGTTTTTT,CASSEALQGGGTGELFF
TRBV19,14,TRBJ2-5,-,-,TGTGCCAGTAGTGAGGTAGTAGGAGGGGAGACCCAGTACTTC,CASSEVVGGETQYF
TRBV29-1,17,TRBJ2-7,TRBD2,once,TGCAGCGTTCCTTCCGGGACTAGCGGGATGTTAGTAAACGAGCAGTACTTC,CSVPSGTSGMLVNEQYF
TRBV29-1,13,TRBJ2-3,TRBD1,-,TGCAGCGTTAAGCAGGGGGCGGGAGATACGCAGTATTTT,CSVKQGAGDTQYF
TRBV5-1,13,TRBJ2-1,-,-,TGCGCCAGCAGCTCCGTAGCGGAGAATGAGCAGTTCTTC,CASSSVAENEQFF
TRBV5-8,15,TRBJ1-1,-,-,TGTGCCAGCAGCTTGGAGAGTCGAGCGAACACTGAAGCTTTCTTT,CASSLESRANTEAFF